The rows below give T cell receptor beta chains drawn from one sample of a study of blood T cell repertoires in COVID-19. Assay: immunoSEQ multiplex PCR; the TCRdb copy retains only in-frame clones and omits some. The sample shows more than 300,000 clones, about nine tenths of them seen only once. Sequencing used PBMCs or T cells enriched from blood (not recorded which). Receptors were obtained from a young woman who had recovered from COVID-19. Each CDR3 is given with its conserved first and last residue. The D gene is left open where the match is weak. The size of a clone is reported for some rows only, either as once, few or many, or as a class for expanded clones.

CDR3 protein	CDR3 DNA	clone size	D gene	J gene	V gene
CASSQRQAAYEQYF	TGCGCCAGCAGCCAAAGACAGGCAGCCTACGAGCAGTACTTC	-	-	TRBJ2-7	TRBV4-1
CSERHLVGAFF	TGCAGTGAAAGACACTTAGTGGGAGCTTTCTTT	-	-	TRBJ1-1	TRBV20-1
CASSFSGPGANVLTF	TGTGCCAGCAGCTTTTCAGGGCCTGGGGCCAACGTCCTGACTTTC	-	-	TRBJ2-6	TRBV11-2
CASSLPTGVENEQFF	TGTGCCAGCAGCTTACCGACAGGGGTAGAAAATGAGCAGTTCTTC	-	TRBD1	TRBJ2-1	TRBV11-1
CASSESGSYEQYF	TGTGCCAGCAGTGAGTCGGGCTCCTACGAGCAGTACTTC	-	-	TRBJ2-7	TRBV6-1
CASTRHHAGYTEAFF	TGTGCCAGCACTCGCCACCACGCAGGGTACACTGAAGCTTTCTTT	-	-	TRBJ1-1	TRBV28
CASSPNRGQVSGANVLTF	TGTGCCAGCAGTCCTAACAGGGGGCAGGTCTCTGGGGCCAACGTCCTGACTTTC	-	TRBD1	TRBJ2-6	TRBV27
CASSSTGTPPETQYF	TGCGCCAGCAGCTCGACAGGGACGCCCCCAGAGACCCAGTACTTC	-	TRBD1	TRBJ2-5	TRBV5-1
CASSLWGQVDQPQHF	TGTGCCAGTAGTTTATGGGGACAAGTCGATCAGCCCCAGCATTTT	few	-	TRBJ1-5	TRBV19
CASSLGTGSPYNEQFF	TGTGCCAGCAGCTTAGGGACAGGGAGTCCCTACAATGAGCAGTTCTTC	once	TRBD1	TRBJ2-1	TRBV7-9
CASSIRQGTTSNQPQHF	TGTGCCAGTAGTATACGACAGGGGACCACAAGCAATCAGCCCCAGCATTTT	-	TRBD1	TRBJ1-5	TRBV19
CASSFSDRGLLYEQYF	TGTGCCAGCAGTTTCTCCGACAGGGGGCTCCTCTACGAGCAGTACTTC	-	TRBD1	TRBJ2-7	TRBV28
CASSLRTSGSTDTQYF	TGCGCCAGCAGCTTGAGGACTAGCGGGAGCACAGATACGCAGTATTTT	-	TRBD2	TRBJ2-3	TRBV5-1
CASSSAGARPYEQYF	TGTGCCAGCAGCTCGGCCGGAGCGAGGCCCTACGAGCAGTACTTC	-	-	TRBJ2-7	TRBV11-2
CASSSPRWEVQVGRWDIQYF	TGTGCCAGCAGCTCACCCCGGTGGGAGGTGCAGGTCGGTCGATGGGACATTCAGTACTTC	-	-	TRBJ2-4	TRBV7-7
CASSPRTGDGYTF	TGTGCCAGCAGCCCGAGGACAGGGGATGGCTACACCTTC	-	TRBD1	TRBJ1-2	TRBV7-3
CSAVATGTTGELFF	TGCAGCGCAGTAGCAACAGGGACCACCGGGGAGCTGTTTTTT	-	-	TRBJ2-2	TRBV29-1
CASDRSGGTDTQYF	TGTGCCAGCGATCGTAGCGGTGGAACAGATACGCAGTATTTT	-	-	TRBJ2-3	TRBV5-5
CASSPLTRDTIYF	TGTGCCAGCTCACCACTAACCCGAGACACCATATATTTT	-	-	TRBJ1-3	TRBV18
CATAGARFADTQYF	TGTGCCACCGCCGGTGCTAGATTCGCAGATACGCAGTATTTT	-	-	TRBJ2-3	TRBV24-1
CASSLLAGEQQYF	TGTGCCAGCAGTTTACTAGCGGGAGAACAGCAGTACTTC	-	TRBD2	TRBJ2-7	TRBV11-2
CASSRGQGYQETQYF	TGTGCCAGCAGCCGGGGACAGGGATACCAAGAGACCCAGTACTTC	-	TRBD1	TRBJ2-5	TRBV11-2